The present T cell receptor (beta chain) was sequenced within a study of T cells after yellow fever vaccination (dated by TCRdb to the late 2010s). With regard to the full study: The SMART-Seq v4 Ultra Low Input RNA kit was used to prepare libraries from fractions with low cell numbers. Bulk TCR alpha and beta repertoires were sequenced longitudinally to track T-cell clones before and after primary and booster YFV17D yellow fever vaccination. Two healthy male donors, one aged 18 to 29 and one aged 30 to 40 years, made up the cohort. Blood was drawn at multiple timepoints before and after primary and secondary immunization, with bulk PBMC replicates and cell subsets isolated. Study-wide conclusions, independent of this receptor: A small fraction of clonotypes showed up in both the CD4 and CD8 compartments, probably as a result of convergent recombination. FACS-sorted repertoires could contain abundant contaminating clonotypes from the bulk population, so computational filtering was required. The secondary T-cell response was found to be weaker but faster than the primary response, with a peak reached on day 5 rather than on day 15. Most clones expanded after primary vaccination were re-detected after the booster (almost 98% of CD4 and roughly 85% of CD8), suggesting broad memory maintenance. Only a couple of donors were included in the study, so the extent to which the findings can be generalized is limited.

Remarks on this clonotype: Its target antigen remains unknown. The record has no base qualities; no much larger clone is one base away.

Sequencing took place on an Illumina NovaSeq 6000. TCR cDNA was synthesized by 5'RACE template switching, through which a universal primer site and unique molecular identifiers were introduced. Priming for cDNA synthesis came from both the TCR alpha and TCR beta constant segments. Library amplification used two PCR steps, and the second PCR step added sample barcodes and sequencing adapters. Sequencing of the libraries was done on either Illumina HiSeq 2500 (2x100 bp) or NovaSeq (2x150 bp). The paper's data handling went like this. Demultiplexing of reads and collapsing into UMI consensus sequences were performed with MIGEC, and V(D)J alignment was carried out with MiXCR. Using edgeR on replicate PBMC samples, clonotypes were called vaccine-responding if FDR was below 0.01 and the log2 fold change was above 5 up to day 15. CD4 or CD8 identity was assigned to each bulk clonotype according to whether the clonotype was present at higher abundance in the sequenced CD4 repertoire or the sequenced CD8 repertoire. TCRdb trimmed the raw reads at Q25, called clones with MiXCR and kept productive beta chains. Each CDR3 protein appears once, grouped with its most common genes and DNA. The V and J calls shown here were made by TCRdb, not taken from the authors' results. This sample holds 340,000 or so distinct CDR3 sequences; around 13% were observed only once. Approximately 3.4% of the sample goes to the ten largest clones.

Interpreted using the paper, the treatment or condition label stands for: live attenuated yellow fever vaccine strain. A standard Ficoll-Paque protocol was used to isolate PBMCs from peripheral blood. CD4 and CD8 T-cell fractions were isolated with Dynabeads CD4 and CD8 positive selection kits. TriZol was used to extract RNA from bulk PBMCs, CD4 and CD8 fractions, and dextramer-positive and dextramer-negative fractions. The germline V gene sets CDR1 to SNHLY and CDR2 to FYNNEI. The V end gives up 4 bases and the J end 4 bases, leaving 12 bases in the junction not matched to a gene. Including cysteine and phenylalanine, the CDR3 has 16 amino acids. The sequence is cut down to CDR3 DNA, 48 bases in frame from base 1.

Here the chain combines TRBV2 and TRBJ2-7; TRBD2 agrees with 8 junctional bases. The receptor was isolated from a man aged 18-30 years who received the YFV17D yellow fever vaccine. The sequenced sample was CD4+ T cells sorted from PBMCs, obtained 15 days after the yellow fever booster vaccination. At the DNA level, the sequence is TGTGCCAGCAGTGGGTTCCAGCGGGGGAGAGTGTACGAGCAGTACTTC. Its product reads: CASSGFQRGRVYEQYF.